This T cell receptor beta chain came from a study of blood T cell repertoires in COVID-19. Study information: Acute-phase and convalescent COVID-19 samples originated in the United States, Italy and Spain. The cDNA or gDNA used as material had been derived from T cells, B-cell-depleted T cells, or PBMCs.

Original data processing: Reference gene primers were amplified, and this amplification served to estimate nucleated cell counts. TCRdb's table, derived via immunoSEQ multiplex PCR, lists solely in-frame clones and lacks some. V and J calls and clone size are as listed in that table; D and trimming were resolved from the DNA. The sample includes 200,000 to 250,000 clones, around 90% of them seen just once. In regard to this clone: Sequence at one end of the junction differs from germline and may be a read error.

The CDR3 length is 16 residues. Germline V gene lookup returns CDR1 LGHNA and CDR2 YNFKEQ. The source of this sequence is a man aged 55 to 70 who had recovered from COVID-19. The chain joins TRBV4-2 to TRBJ2-7; TRBD2 aligns across 7 bases. Sample: peripheral blood. In DNA, the CDR3 is TGTGCCAGCAGCCAAGTTAGTCTAGCGGCAGCCTACGGGCAGTACTTC. This gives the protein CASSQVSLAAAYGQYF.